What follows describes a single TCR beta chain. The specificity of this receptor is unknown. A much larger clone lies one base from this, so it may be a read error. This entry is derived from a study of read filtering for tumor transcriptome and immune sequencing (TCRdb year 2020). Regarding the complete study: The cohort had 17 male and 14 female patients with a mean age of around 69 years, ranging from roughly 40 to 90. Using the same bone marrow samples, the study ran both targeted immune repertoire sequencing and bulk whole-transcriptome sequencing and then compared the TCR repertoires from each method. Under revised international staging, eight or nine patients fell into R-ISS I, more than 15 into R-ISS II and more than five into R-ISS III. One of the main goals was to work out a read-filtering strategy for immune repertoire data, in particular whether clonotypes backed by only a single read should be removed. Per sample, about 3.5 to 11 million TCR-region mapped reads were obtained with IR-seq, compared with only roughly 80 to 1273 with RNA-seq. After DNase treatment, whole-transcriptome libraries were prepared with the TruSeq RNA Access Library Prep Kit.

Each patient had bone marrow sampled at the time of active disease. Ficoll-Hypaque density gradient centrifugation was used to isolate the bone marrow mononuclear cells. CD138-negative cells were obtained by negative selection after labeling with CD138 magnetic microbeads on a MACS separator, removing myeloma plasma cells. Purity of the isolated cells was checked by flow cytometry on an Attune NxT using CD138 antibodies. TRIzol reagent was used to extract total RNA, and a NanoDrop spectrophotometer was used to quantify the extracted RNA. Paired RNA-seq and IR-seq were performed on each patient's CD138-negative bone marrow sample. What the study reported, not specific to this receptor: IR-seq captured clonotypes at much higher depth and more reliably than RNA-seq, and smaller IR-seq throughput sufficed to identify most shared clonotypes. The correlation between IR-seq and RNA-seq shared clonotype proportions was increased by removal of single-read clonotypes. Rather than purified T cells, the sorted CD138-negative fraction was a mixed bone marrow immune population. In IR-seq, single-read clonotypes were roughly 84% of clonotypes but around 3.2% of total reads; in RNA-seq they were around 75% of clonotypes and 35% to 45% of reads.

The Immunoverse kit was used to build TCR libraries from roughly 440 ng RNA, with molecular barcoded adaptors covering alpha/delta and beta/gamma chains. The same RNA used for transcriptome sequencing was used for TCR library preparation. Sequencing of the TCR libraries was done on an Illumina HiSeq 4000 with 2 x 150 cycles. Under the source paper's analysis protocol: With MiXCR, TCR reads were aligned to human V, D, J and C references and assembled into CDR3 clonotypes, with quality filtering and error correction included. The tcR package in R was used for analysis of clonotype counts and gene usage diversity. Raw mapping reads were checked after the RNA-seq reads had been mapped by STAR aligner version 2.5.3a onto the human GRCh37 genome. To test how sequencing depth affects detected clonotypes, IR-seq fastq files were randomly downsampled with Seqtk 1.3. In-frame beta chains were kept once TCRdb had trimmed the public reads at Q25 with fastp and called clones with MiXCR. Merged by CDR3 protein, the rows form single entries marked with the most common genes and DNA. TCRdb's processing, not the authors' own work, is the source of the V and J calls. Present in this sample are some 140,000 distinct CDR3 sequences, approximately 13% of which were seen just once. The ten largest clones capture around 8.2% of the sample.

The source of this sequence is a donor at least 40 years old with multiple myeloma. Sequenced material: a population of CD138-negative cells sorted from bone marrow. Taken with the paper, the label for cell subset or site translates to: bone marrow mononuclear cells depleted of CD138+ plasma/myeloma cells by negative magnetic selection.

The DNA sequence is as follows: TGCGCCAGCAGCCAAGGGTGCGAGCAGTACTTC. The resulting protein is CASSQGCEQYF. This receptor chain uses TRBV5-1 and TRBJ2-7, with no confidently assigned D gene. The CDR3 spans 11 residues, from the cysteine through the phenylalanine. Of all the DNA, just the CDR3 is kept, 33 bases in frame from base 1. Trimming takes 4 bases from V and 6 bases from J, and the germline ends sit 8 bases apart. Per the germline V gene, SGHRS is the CDR1 and YFSETQ is the CDR2.